Sequencing of this TCR beta chain was carried out in a study of blood T cell repertoires in COVID-19. This CDR3 spans 14 amino acids. Trimming took off 5 bases at V and 7 bases at J, with 17 bases between the two ends. Germline-derived CDR1 and CDR2 are ENHRY and SYGVKD. Measured with immunoSEQ multiplex PCR; TCRdb has only the in-frame clones, and not every one. The data contain fewer than 150,000 clones, roughly four fifths of them singletons. This clonotype was obtained from a human donor in a cohort sampled during active COVID-19. The V and J genes are TRBV10-3 and TRBJ1-2, with D unresolved. Sequencing input: peripheral blood. The CDR3 region is CAISSSVEGSGYTF. CDR3 nucleotides: TGTGCCATCAGTTCCTCCGTTGAGGGTTCTGGCTACACCTTC.